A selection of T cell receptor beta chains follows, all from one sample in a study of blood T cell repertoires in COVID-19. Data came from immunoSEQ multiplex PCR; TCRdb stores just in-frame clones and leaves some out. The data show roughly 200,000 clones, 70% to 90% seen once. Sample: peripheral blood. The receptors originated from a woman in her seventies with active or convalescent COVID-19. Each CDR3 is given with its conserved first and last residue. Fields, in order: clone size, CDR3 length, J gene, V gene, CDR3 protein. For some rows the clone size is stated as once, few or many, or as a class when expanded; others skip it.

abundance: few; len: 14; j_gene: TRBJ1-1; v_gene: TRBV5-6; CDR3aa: CASSLRALGAEAFF
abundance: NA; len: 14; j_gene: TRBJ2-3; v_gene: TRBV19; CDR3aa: CASTEQRISDTQYF
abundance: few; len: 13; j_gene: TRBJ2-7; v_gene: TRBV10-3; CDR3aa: CAIQGQAGDEQYF
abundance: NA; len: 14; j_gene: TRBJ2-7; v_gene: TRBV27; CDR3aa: CASRRLAGGYEQYF
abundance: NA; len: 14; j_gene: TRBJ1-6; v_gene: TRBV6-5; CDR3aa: CASFDRDYNSPLHF
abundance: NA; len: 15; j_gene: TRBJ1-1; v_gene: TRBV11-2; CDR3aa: CASSLVRGQGGEAFF
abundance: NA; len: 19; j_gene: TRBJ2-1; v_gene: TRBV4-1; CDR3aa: CASSQEWGTGFSFYNEQFF
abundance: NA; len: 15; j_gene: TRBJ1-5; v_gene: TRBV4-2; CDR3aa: CASSQDNPGNQPQHF
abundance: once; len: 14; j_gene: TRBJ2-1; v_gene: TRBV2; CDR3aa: CASSPGTGYHEQFF
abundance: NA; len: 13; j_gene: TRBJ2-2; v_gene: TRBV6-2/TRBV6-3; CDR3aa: CASSTINTGELFF
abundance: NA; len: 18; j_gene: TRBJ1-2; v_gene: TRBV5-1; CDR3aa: CASSLTGQGIFDNYGYTF
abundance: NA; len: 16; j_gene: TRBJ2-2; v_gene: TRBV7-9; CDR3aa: CASSFFQGTNTGELFF
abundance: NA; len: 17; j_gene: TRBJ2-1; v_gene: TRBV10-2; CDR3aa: CASSSGLAGEYGNEQFF